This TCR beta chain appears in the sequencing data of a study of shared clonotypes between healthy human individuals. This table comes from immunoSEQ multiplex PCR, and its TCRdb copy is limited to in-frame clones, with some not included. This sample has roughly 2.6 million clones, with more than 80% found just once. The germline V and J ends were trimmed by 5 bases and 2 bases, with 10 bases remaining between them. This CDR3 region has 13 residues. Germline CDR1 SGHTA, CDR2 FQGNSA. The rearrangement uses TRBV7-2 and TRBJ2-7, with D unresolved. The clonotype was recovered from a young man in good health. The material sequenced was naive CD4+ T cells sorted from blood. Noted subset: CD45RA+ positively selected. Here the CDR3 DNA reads TGTGCCAGCAGCGCTCGGATGACCTACGAGCAGTACTTC. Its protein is CASSARMTYEQYF.